This T cell receptor beta chain was identified in a study of T cell repertoires in cytomegalovirus infection. Turning to the study itself: Evidence of both CMV infection and a matching HLA type came from public TCR beta signatures.

TCRdb reprocessed the reads via MiXCR and lists one record per CDR3 protein. Of around 490,000 distinct CDR3 sequences in the sample, about 30% were seen once. The V gene lost 5 bases and the J gene lost 9 bases, with 9 bases spanning the gap. This CDR3 is 12 amino acids long. The V gene's germline CDR1 is KGHDR and CDR2 SFDVKD. Material for sequencing was PBMCs. The sequence was obtained from a human donor in good health (CMV status not recorded). Some clones in this sample may be carry-over from other donors' samples. The chain couples TRBV24-1 to TRBJ2-2; D is undetermined. CDR3 in DNA: TGTGCCACCAGTGCCTCCCCGTGGGAGCTGTTTTTT. Translated: CATSASPWELFF.